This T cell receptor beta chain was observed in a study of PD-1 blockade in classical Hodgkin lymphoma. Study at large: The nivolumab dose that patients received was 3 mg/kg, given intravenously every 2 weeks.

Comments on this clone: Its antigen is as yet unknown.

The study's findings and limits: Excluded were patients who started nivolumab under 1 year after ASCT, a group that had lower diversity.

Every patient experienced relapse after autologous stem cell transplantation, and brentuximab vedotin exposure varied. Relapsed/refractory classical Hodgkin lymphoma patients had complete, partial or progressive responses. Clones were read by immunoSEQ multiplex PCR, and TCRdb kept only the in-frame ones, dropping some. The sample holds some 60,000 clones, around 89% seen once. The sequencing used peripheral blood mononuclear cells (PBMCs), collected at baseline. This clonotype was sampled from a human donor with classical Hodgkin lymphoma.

The CDR3 loop is CASSVYPGTGGGNTEAFF. The CDR3 DNA reads TGTGCCAGCAGTGTTTACCCTGGGACAGGGGGCGGGAACACTGAAGCTTTCTTT. J is TRBJ1-1 and V is TRBV6-1; 12 bases are a match to TRBD1. The CDR3 extends over 18 amino acids. Trimming removed 4 bases from V and 1 base from J; junction bases left unmatched: 10. CDR1 and CDR2 from the germline V gene are MNHNS and SASEGT.